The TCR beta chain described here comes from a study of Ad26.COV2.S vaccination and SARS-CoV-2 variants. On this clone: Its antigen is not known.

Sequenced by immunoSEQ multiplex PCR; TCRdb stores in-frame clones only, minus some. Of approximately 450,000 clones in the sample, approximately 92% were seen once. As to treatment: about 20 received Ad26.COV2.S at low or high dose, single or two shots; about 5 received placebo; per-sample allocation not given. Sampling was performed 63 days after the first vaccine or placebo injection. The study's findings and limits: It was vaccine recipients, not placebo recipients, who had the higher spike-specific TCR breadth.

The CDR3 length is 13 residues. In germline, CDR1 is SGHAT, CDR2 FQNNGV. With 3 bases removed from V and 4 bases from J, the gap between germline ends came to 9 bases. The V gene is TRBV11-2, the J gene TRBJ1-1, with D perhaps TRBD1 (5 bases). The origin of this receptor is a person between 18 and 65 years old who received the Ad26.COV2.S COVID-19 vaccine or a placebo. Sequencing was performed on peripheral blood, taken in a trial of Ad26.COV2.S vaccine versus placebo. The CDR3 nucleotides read TGTGCCAGCAGCTTTCAGGGAGCCACTGAAGCTTTCTTT. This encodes CASSFQGATEAFF.